The 26 T cell receptor beta chains listed next were all sequenced from one sample in a study of blood T cell repertoires in COVID-19. This table comes from immunoSEQ multiplex PCR, and its TCRdb copy is limited to in-frame clones, with some not included. The sample lists around 300,000 clones; around 85% were seen once. The sequenced material came from PBMCs or T cells enriched from blood (not recorded which). The receptors originated from a woman between 50 and 59 years old who had recovered from COVID-19.

The chain joins TRBV4-2 to TRBJ2-1; D remains unclear. V lost 1 base to trimming and J lost 6 bases, with 7 bases between them. CDR1 is LGHNA, CDR2 YNFKEQ, per germline. CDR3 length: 13 residues. The CDR3 coding sequence is TGTGCCAGCAGCCAAGCTGTCCGCAATGAGCAGTTCTTC. It is translated as CASSQAVRNEQFF.

J is TRBJ2-3 and V is TRBV6-4; 7 nucleotides line up with TRBD1. Germline trimming cut 2 bases from V and 6 bases from J; bases unmatched to any gene: 2. CDR3 length: 13 residues. Germline V gene lookup returns CDR1 MRHNA and CDR2 SNTAGT. As DNA, the CDR3 is TGTGCCAGCAGTGACAGGGGGCTTGATACGCAGTATTTT. Translation gives CASSDRGLDTQYF.

The V call is TRBV30, the J call TRBJ2-7; weak D call: TRBD2 (6 bases). This CDR3 contains 16 residues. Germline V lookup: CDR1 GTSNPN, CDR2 SVGIG (reference sequence). V lost 2 bases to trimming and J lost 0 bases, with 17 bases between them. DNA of the CDR3: TGTGCCTGGAGTCGGGACTTCTCTAACCCCTCCTACGAGCAGTACTTC. Translation: CAWSRDFSNPSYEQYF.

This clone turned up a few times. The chain is built from TRBV18 and TRBJ1-4; 9 bases align to TRBD1. This CDR3 has 16 amino acids. Germline V gene lookup returns CDR1 KGHSH and CDR2 LQKENI. Unmatched junction bases numbered 7, after V lost 3 bases and J lost 5 bases. DNA for the CDR3: TGTGCCAGCTCACCTACCCGACAGGGGGGCAATGAAAAACTGTTTTTT. It translates to CASSPTRQGGNEKLFF.

The J gene is TRBJ1-2, the V gene TRBV19; D possibly corresponds to TRBD1 (5 bases). Germline CDR1 and CDR2: LNHDA and SQIVND (reference sequence). V lost 7 bases and J lost 8, with 23 bases in between. The CDR3 totals 15 residues. In DNA form, the CDR3 reads TGTGCCAGTAACCTGATTCAGGGAAGAGGTGACGGCTACACCTTC. This gives the protein CASNLIQGRGDGYTF.

This clone was observed at least ten times. The chain has TRBV7-6 and TRBJ1-3, with D maybe TRBD1 (5 bases). Germline CDR1 SGHVS, CDR2 FNYEAQ. Trimming pared 4 bases from V and 2 bases from J, leaving 12 bases between. This CDR3 comprises 15 residues. CDR3 protein: CASSSAGGTGNTIYF. CDR3 coding DNA: TGTGCCAGCAGCTCGGCCGGGGGGACTGGAAACACCATATATTTT.

The genes are TRBV5-5 and TRBJ2-3; a weak D match, TRBD2 (5 bases). Germline V lookup: CDR1 SGHKS, CDR2 YYEKEE (reference sequence). The CDR3 is 15 amino acids. V was shortened by 0 bases and J by 3 bases, with 11 bases between the two germline ends. CDR3 sequence reads: CASSLDSGSTDTQYF. Here the CDR3 DNA reads TGTGCCAGCAGCTTGGATTCTGGGAGTACAGATACGCAGTATTTT.

The CDR3 nucleotides are TGTGCCAGCAGCCTAAGGGCCCCCCTGTTAGGGCGGGAGGGCCGCGAGACCCAGTACTTC. Amino acids: CASSLRAPLLGREGRETQYF. The V call is TRBV6-6, the J call TRBJ2-5; the match to TRBD2 covers 9 bases. CDR1 MNHNY and CDR2 SVGAGI come from the germline V gene (reference sequence). Trimming removed 6 bases from V and 5 bases from J; junction bases left unmatched: 25. The CDR3 consists of 20 residues.

The gene calls are TRBV11-2 and TRBJ2-1; TRBD2 agrees at 8 bases. Germline values: CDR1 SGHAT, CDR2 FQNNGV. The J segment lost 0 bases and the V segment lost 6 bases, leaving 7 bases of the junction unmatched. The CDR3 has 16 residues. For the CDR3, the DNA is TGTGCCAGCAGGAGTGAGAGCGGGAGCTCCTACAATGAGCAGTTCTTC. As protein: CASRSESGSSYNEQFF.

This clone appeared once. V gene TRBV29-1 combines with J gene TRBJ1-6; 9 nucleotides match TRBD1. The germline V gene has CDR1 SQVTM and CDR2 ANQGSEA. The CDR3 has 17 residues. J was trimmed by 2 bases and V by 3 bases; bases with no gene match: 8. The CDR3 nucleotides read TGCAGCGTTGAGGGTGACAGGGGGAAAACCTATAATTCACCCCTCCACTTT. Its protein is CSVEGDRGKTYNSPLHF.

The chain employs TRBV5-6 and TRBJ1-2; D uncertain. Germline loops: CDR1 SGHDT, CDR2 YYEEEE. This CDR3 spans 15 amino acids. V gave up 4 bases and J gave up 2 bases, with 15 bases separating them. CDR3 amino acids: CASSPVEGENYGYTF. In DNA, the CDR3 is TGTGCCAGCAGCCCTGTAGAGGGTGAAAACTATGGCTACACCTTC.

The chain is built from TRBV9 and TRBJ2-7; 8 bases match TRBD1. Germline values: CDR1 SGDLS, CDR2 YYNGEE. V lost 0 bases and J lost 3; bases outside the gene matches: 5. The CDR3 is 15 amino acids. In DNA form, the CDR3 reads TGTGCCAGCAGCGTAGGCCCGGACAGGGACTACGAGCAGTACTTC. Encoded protein: CASSVGPDRDYEQYF.

This sequence joins TRBV19 and TRBJ1-1; D is ambiguous. Per the germline V gene, CDR1 is LNHDA and CDR2 is SQIVND (reference sequence). There are 15 residues in the CDR3. Trimming took off 6 bases at V and 3 bases at J, with 17 bases between the two ends. This CDR3 is CASSGMRGGDTEAFF. The DNA of the CDR3 is TGTGCCAGTAGCGGTATGCGGGGTGGGGACACTGAAGCTTTCTTT. Filled out from reference TRBV19 and TRBJ1-1, the complete variable domain reads DGGITQSPKYLFRKEGQNVTLSCEQNLNHDAMYWYRQDPGQGLRLIYYSQIVNDFQKGDIAEGYSVSREKKESFPLTVTSAQKNPTAFYLCASSGMRGGDTEAFFGQGTRLTVV.

This rearrangement joins TRBV29-1 to TRBJ1-1; the D is unclear. The CDR3 totals 12 residues. The germline gives CDR1 SQVTM, CDR2 ANQGSEA. V was shortened by 7 bases and J by 6 bases, with 15 bases between the two germline ends. The CDR3 nucleotides read TGCAGCGCCCAAGGGTGGAGGGCTGAAGCTTTCTTT. Its translation is CSAQGWRAEAFF.

The chain is built from TRBV5-4 and TRBJ1-1; TRBD1 is a possible D gene (6 bases). CDR1 and CDR2 (germline): SGHNT, YYREEE (reference sequence). Trimming left V 4 bases short and J 0 bases short, with 13 bases between. The CDR3 extends over 15 amino acids. The CDR3 loop reads CASSGQTALNTEAFF. CDR3 bases: TGTGCCAGCAGCGGACAGACAGCCTTGAACACTGAAGCTTTCTTT.

J is TRBJ2-7 and V is TRBV7-9; 8 bases agree with TRBD1. Trimming at V came to 4 bases and at J to 2 bases, leaving 10 bases not matched to a gene. There are 16 residues in the CDR3. In germline, CDR1 is SEHNR, CDR2 FQNEAQ (reference sequence). For the CDR3, the DNA is TGTGCCAGCAGCTCCCCCGACAGGGGATCAGCCTACGAGCAGTACTTC. It specifies CASSSPDRGSAYEQYF.

This chain joins TRBV4-3 and TRBJ2-7; 8 bases are shared with TRBD1. This CDR3 comprises 14 residues. Unmatched junction bases numbered 6, after V lost 2 bases and J lost 6 bases. The germline V gene encodes CDR1 LGHNA and CDR2 YSLEER. As DNA, the CDR3 is TGCGCCAGCAGCCAATCGGACAGGGCGGGCGAGCAGTACTTC. Amino acid sequence: CASSQSDRAGEQYF.

V gene TRBV2 combines with J gene TRBJ2-1, with TRBD2 matching over 13 bases. Germline loops: CDR1 SNHLY, CDR2 FYNNEI. The CDR3 consists of 16 residues. Unmatched junction bases numbered 8, after V lost 3 bases and J lost 9 bases. The CDR3 nucleotides are TGTGCCAGCAGTGATGCAACTAGCGGGAGGGCCGGTGAGCAGTTCTTC. It yields the protein CASSDATSGRAGEQFF.

The V and J genes are TRBV28 and TRBJ1-3; D gene ambiguous. Deletions cut 6 bases from V and 0 bases from J, with 12 bases between. There are 15 residues in the CDR3. The germline gives CDR1 MDHEN, CDR2 SYDVKM. Here the CDR3 reads CASRTVQSSGNTIYF. Here the CDR3 DNA reads TGTGCCAGCAGAACCGTACAGAGCTCTGGAAACACCATATATTTT.

This clone was counted a single time. The genes are TRBV9 and TRBJ2-1; tentatively, D is TRBD2 (5 bases). Between the trimmed V and J ends, which lost 0 bases and 7 bases, there was a span of 14 bases. Germline CDR1 reads SGDLS; CDR2 reads YYNGEE. The CDR3 is 15 residues long. CDR3 residues: CASSVASAGQNEQFF. DNA of the CDR3: TGTGCCAGCAGCGTAGCTTCGGCGGGTCAAAATGAGCAGTTCTTC.

This clone was recorded once. V gene TRBV14 combines with J gene TRBJ1-2, with a tentative D call TRBD1 (6 bases). The length of the CDR3 is 15 residues. V lost 5 bases, J lost 6 bases, and 19 bases lay in between. CDR1 is SGHDN and CDR2 is FVKESK in the germline V gene. The CDR3 bases are TGTGCCAGCAGCGGCCCCCTACAGGGAATCGATGGCTACACCTTC. Translating it yields CASSGPLQGIDGYTF.

The V and J genes are TRBV7-9 and TRBJ1-1, with 11 nucleotides matching TRBD1. CDR1 and CDR2 (germline): SEHNR, FQNEAQ (reference sequence). CDR3 size: 12 residues. Trimming took 5 bases from V and 9 from J; bases not matched to a gene: 2. This CDR3 reads CASSLDRGQAFF. The CDR3 DNA follows: TGTGCCAGCAGCCTGGACAGGGGGCAAGCTTTCTTT.

This clone showed up just once. The chain uses TRBV9 and TRBJ2-2, with 7 bases that match TRBD1. The ends lost 0 bases at V and 4 bases at J; junction bases unmatched: 6. The CDR3 has 16 amino acids. Germline values: CDR1 SGDLS, CDR2 YYNGEE. The CDR3 sequence: CASSVVTGAATGELFF. In DNA, the CDR3 is TGTGCCAGCAGCGTAGTAACAGGGGCGGCCACCGGGGAGCTGTTTTTT.

The chain links TRBV7-9 to TRBJ2-5; D is undetermined. CDR3 length: 13 amino acids. CDR1 and CDR2 (germline): SEHNR, FQNEAQ (reference sequence). The V end was cut by 3 bases, the J end by 4 bases, with 9 bases between. The CDR3 nucleotides read TGTGCCAGCAGCTTGATGAGAGGAGAGACCCAGTACTTC. This encodes CASSLMRGETQYF.

The chain links TRBV29-1 to TRBJ1-2, with D unclear. The CDR3 length is 13 residues. Trimming pared 3 bases from V and 3 bases from J, leaving 11 bases between. Germline CDR1 and CDR2: SQVTM and ANQGSEA. The CDR3 coding sequence is TGCAGCGTTGAGAATTCCCCGGACTATGGCTACACCTTC. Translation gives CSVENSPDYGYTF.

V gene TRBV3-1 (or the pseudogene TRBV3-2) combines with J gene TRBJ2-7, with no clear D. Looked up from germline, CDR1 is LGHDT and CDR2 is YNNKEL (reference sequence). This CDR3 contains 14 residues. V was trimmed by 3 bases and J by 2 bases, leaving 11 bases between them. CDR3 nucleotide sequence: TGTGCCAGCAGCCATAGTACTCTGGCCTACGAGCAGTACTTC. It codes for CASSHSTLAYEQYF.